Shown below are 15 T cell receptor beta chains from a single sample sequenced in a study of T cells in Graves' hyperthyroidism and ophthalmopathy. Researchers took RNA transcripts and amplified the TCR beta CDR3 regions from them. When the TCR CDR3 underwent first-round RT-PCR, the HTBI primer set was used. TCRdb reanalysed the multiplex PCR reads using MiXCR and keeps one entry per CDR3 protein. The top ten hold about 25% of the sample, which has approximately 520,000 distinct CDR3 sequences, less than 25% seen once. What was sequenced was blood. The receptors were sampled from a man aged 18-30 years with Graves' hyperthyroidism.

This rearrangement joins TRBV15 to TRBJ2-2, with D hard to call. The CDR3 length is 14 residues. Germline V gives CDR1 LNHNV, CDR2 YYDKDF (reference sequence). Trimming shortened V by 3 bases and J by 0 bases, and 5 bases separated the two germline ends. The CDR3 nucleotides are TGTGCCACCAGCAGGACATCGAACACCGGGGAGCTGTTTTTT. Encoded protein: CATSRTSNTGELFF.

At least ten counts were recorded for this clonotype. CDR3: CASSARSGQGAVYF. CDR3 nucleotide sequence: TGTGCCAGCAGCGCGAGGTCGGGACAGGGGGCGGTGTACTTC. This rearrangement joins TRBV9 to TRBJ2-7, with 12 bases fitting TRBD1. Germline values: CDR1 SGDLS, CDR2 YYNGEE. V trimming: 3 bases; J trimming: 12 bases; junction bases outside the gene matches: 10. This CDR3 is 14 amino acids long.

This clonotype occurred many times. V and J are TRBV11-1 and TRBJ2-6, with D maybe TRBD1 (5 bases). Germline V CDR1 and CDR2: SGHAT, FQDESV (reference sequence). The CDR3 is 16 residues long. Between the trimmed V and J ends, which lost 5 bases and 4 bases, there was a span of 15 bases. The CDR3 protein is CASSHFQGTGANVLTF. CDR3 nucleotide sequence: TGTGCCAGCAGCCACTTCCAGGGAACCGGGGCCAACGTCCTGACTTTC.

This clonotype was counted at least ten times. This rearrangement joins TRBV7-1 to TRBJ2-5; D possibly corresponds to TRBD2 (6 bases). TRBV7-1 is reported as an ORF; its role is uncertain. This CDR3 is 21 amino acids long. The ends were cut back, 5 bases at V and 0 bases at J, with 31 bases in the middle. CDR3 sequence reads: CASSPTQVGGMRPPYQETQYF. For the CDR3, the DNA is TGTGCCAGCAGCCCGACACAGGTCGGGGGAATGAGACCCCCGTACCAAGAGACCCAGTACTTC.

The rearrangement links TRBV25-1 to TRBJ1-1; D ambiguous. Germline values: CDR1 MGHDK, CDR2 SYGVNS. The V gene lost 1 base and the J gene lost 6 bases, with 12 bases spanning the gap. This CDR3 region has 14 residues. The CDR3 here is CASSESRLAAEAFF. For the CDR3, the DNA is TGTGCCAGCAGTGAATCTCGCCTCGCCGCTGAAGCTTTCTTT. Full variable domain (remainder filled in from reference TRBV25-1 and TRBJ1-1): EADIYQTPRYLVIGTGKKITLECSQTMGHDKMYWYQQDPGMELHLIHYSYGVNSTEKGDLSSESTVSRIRTEHFPLTLESARPSHTSQYLCASSESRLAAEAFFGQGTRLTVV.

This clonotype was seen a few times. This chain connects TRBV5-1 to TRBJ2-2; no clear D. The CDR3 has 13 residues. V was shortened by 4 bases and J by 6 bases, with 10 bases between the two germline ends. Germline V gene data show CDR1 as SGHRS and CDR2 as YFSETQ. The CDR3 reads CASSPIGSGELFF. CDR3 sequence (DNA): TGCGCCAGCAGCCCGATCGGATCCGGGGAGCTGTTTTTT. The full variable domain, with the rest looked up from reference TRBV5-1 and TRBJ2-2, is KAGVTQTPRYLIKTRGQQVTLSCSPISGHRSVSWYQQTPGQGLQFLFEYFSETQRNKGNFPGRFSGRQFSNSRSEMNVSTLELGDSALYLCASSPIGSGELFFGEGSRLTVL.

This clonotype came up many times. V and J are TRBV12-3 or TRBV12-4 and TRBJ1-2; perhaps TRBD1 as D (5 bases). Trimming took off 4 bases at V and 4 bases at J, with 16 bases between the two ends. This CDR3 has 15 amino acids. The CDR3 DNA follows: TGTGCCAGCAGTTCCGCGGGGCGGGGCACCTATGGCTACACCTTC. Translated: CASSSAGRGTYGYTF.

This clonotype was observed a few times. The chain recombines TRBV18 with TRBJ1-2; D is possibly TRBD1 (6 bases). Germline assignment: CDR1 KGHSH and CDR2 LQKENI. This CDR3 region has 15 residues. V was clipped by 6 bases and J by 4 bases, with 18 bases between them. Here the CDR3 DNA reads TGTGCCAGCTCCCCCAGGGGCCAAAACTCCTATGGCTACACCTTC. Its translation is CASSPRGQNSYGYTF.

On this clonotype: A clone one base away is much larger, so this may be a read error. V and J are TRBV5-1 and TRBJ2-7; a possible D gene is TRBD1 (5 bases). This CDR3 comprises 14 residues. Germline loops: CDR1 SGHRS, CDR2 YFSETQ. This CDR3 reads CTSSLTADAYEQYF. Written as DNA, the CDR3 is TGCACCAGCAGCTTGACAGCAGACGCCTACGAGCAGTACTTC.

This clonotype was observed at least ten times. The chain joins TRBV30 to TRBJ1-2; no firm D call. The CDR3 has 11 amino acids. With 3 bases removed from V and 5 bases from J, the gap between germline ends came to 7 bases. Germline V CDR1 and CDR2: GTSNPN, SVGIG (reference sequence). This chain's CDR3 is CAWSWTYGYTF. CDR3 bases: TGTGCCTGGAGCTGGACTTATGGCTACACCTTC.

The table lists this clonotype with many counts. V and J are TRBV6-5 and TRBJ2-7, with TRBD1 matching 7 bases. V dropped 1 base and J dropped 3; count of bases not matched to a gene: 3. CDR1 is MNHEY and CDR2 is SVGAGI in the germline V gene. The CDR3 is 14 amino acids. CDR3 sequence reads: CASSYFTGDYEQYF. CDR3 DNA sequence: TGTGCCAGCAGTTACTTCACAGGGGACTACGAGCAGTACTTC.

The rearrangement links TRBV28 to TRBJ2-5; D call uncertain. Germline V gene data show CDR1 as MDHEN and CDR2 as SYDVKM. V shed 4 bases and J shed 0 bases, with 12 bases lying between them. This CDR3 is 15 amino acids long. As DNA, the CDR3 is TGTGCCAGCAGTTCCCTCATGAAGTACCAAGAGACCCAGTACTTC. Its protein product is CASSSLMKYQETQYF.

This clonotype appeared a few times. One end of the junction varies from germline; a read error may be responsible. This chain joins TRBV12-3 or TRBV12-4 and TRBJ2-5, with D hard to call. The CDR3 runs to 15 residues. The CDR3 sequence: CASSRPQLFQETQYF. The CDR3, as DNA: TGTGCCAGCAGTAGGCCTCAGTTATTCCAAGAGACCCAATACTTC.

This clonotype was observed a handful of times. J is TRBJ1-1 and V is TRBV20-1; D ambiguous. The CDR3 runs to 13 residues. Between the trimmed V and J ends, which lost 0 bases and 3 bases, there was a span of 8 bases. CDR1 DFQATT and CDR2 SNEGSKA come from the germline V gene (reference sequence). The CDR3 here is CSARDMGDTEAFF. CDR3 in DNA: TGCAGTGCTAGAGATATGGGTGACACTGAAGCTTTCTTT.

This clonotype was seen many times. This chain joins TRBV6-1 and TRBJ2-7; 10 bases map to TRBD1. The CDR3 is made up of 15 amino acids. V lost 6 bases, J lost 3 bases, and 8 bases stayed unmatched. The germline V gene encodes CDR1 MNHNS and CDR2 SASEGT. The CDR3 is CASRFSRDRGYEQYF. In nucleotides, the CDR3 is TGTGCCAGCAGATTTAGCCGGGACAGGGGCTACGAGCAGTACTTC.